Detailed here is one T cell receptor (beta chain). The antigen is undetermined. The germline gene is not matched at one end of the junction; a read error may be the cause. Via MiXCR, TCRdb re-called the 5' RACE reads, giving one row per CDR3 protein. The table includes 98,000 or so distinct CDR3 sequences, over 15% detected once. This sample is drawn from a study of T-cell memory formation after mild COVID-19. Study summary: TCR clustering was largely donor specific. Study-wide results and limits: Shrinking CD4+ clones were chiefly CM and EM; CD8+ ones were chiefly EMRA. Memory from before infection featured some responding clones, which suggests cross-reactive memory joined.

This CDR3 has 12 amino acids. Looked up from germline, CDR1 is SSHAT and CDR2 is FNYEAQ (reference sequence). The sequenced sample consisted of PBMCs or a T cell subset sorted from them (not recorded which). This chain connects TRBV7-7 to TRBJ2-5; no clear D. The TCR was taken from a man aged 18-30 years who had mild COVID-19 (a few samples of this study predate the infection). Cell type and time point are not known. The CDR3 DNA sequence: TGTGCTAGCAGCAGAAACCGGGAGACCCAGTACTTC. Translation gives CASSRNRETQYF.